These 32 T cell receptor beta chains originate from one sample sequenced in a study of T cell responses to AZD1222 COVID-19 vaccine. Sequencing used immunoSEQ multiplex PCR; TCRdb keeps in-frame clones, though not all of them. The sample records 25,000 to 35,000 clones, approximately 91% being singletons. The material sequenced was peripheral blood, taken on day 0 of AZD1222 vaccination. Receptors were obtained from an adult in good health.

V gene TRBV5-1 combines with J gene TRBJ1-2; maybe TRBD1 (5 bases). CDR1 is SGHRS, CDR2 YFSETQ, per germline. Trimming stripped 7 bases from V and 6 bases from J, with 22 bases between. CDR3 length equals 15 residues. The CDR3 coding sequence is TGCGCCAGCGATAACGATGGCGGGGGTTCTAATGGCTACACCTTC. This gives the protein CASDNDGGGSNGYTF.

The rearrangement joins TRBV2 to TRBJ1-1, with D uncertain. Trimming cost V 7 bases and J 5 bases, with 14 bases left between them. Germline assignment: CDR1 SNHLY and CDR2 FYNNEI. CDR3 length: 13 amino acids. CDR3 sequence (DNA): TGTGCCAGCACGATGGGCCAGAGGACTGAAGCTTTCTTT. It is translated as CASTMGQRTEAFF. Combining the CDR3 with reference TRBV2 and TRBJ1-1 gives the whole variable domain EPEVTQTPSHQVTQMGQEVILRCVPISNHLYFYWYRQILGQKVEFLVSFYNNEISEKSEIFDDQFSVERPDGSNFTLKIRSTKLEDSAMYFCASTMGQRTEAFFGQGTRLTVV.

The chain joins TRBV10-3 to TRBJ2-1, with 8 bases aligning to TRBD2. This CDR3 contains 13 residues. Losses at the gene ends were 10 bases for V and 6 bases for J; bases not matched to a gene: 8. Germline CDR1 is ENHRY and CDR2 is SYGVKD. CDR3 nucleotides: TGTGCCACCGGAGCGGGAGTTGTCAATGAGCAGTTCTTC. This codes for CATGAGVVNEQFF.

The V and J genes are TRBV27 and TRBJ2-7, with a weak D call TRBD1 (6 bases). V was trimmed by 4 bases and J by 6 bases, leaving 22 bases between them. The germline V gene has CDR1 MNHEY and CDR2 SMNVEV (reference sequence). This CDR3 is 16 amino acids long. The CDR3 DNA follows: TGTGCCAGCAGTTCGTCAACCGGGACACGGACATTCGAGCAGTACTTC. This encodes CASSSSTGTRTFEQYF.

The CDR3: CSVEAGFYTEAFF. The CDR3 nucleotides are TGCAGCGTTGAGGCAGGGTTCTACACTGAAGCTTTCTTT. The gene calls are TRBV29-1 and TRBJ1-1; a weak D match, TRBD1 (5 bases). Germline CDR1 SQVTM, CDR2 ANQGSEA. CDR3 size: 13 residues. V dropped 3 bases and J dropped 3 bases, with 11 bases sitting between them.

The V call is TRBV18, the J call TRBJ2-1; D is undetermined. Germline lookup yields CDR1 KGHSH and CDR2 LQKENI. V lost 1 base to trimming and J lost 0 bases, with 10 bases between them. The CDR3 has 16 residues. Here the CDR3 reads CASSPRERSSYNEQFF. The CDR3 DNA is TGTGCCAGCTCACCACGAGAGAGGAGCTCCTACAATGAGCAGTTCTTC.

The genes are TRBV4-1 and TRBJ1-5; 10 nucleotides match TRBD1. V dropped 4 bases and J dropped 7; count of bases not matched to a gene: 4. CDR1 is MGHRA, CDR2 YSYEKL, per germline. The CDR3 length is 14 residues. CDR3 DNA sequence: TGCGCCAGCAGCCGAGGACAGGGGGGACAGCCCCAGCATTTT. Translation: CASSRGQGGQPQHF.

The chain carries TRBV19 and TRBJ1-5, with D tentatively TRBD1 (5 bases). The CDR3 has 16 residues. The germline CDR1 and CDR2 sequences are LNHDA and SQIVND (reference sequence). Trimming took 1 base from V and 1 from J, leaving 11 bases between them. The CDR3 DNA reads TGTGCCAGTAGTATAGGCAAGGGGTGGAGCAATCAGCCCCAGCATTTT. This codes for CASSIGKGWSNQPQHF.

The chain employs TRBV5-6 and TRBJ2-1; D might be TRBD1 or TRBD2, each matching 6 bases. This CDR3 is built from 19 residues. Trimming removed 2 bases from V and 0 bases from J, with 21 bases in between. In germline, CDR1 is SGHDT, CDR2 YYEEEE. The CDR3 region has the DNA TGTGCCAGCAGCTTTCGAAGGGGGGTTGTGGTAGGCTCCTACAATGAGCAGTTCTTC. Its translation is CASSFRRGVVVGSYNEQFF.

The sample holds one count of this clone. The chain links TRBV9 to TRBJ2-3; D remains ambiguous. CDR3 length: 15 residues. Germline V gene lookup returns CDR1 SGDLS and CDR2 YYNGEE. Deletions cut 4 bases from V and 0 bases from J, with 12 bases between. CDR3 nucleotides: TGTGCCAGCAGCCCCGAGAGCGCTAGCACAGATACGCAGTATTTT. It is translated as CASSPESASTDTQYF.

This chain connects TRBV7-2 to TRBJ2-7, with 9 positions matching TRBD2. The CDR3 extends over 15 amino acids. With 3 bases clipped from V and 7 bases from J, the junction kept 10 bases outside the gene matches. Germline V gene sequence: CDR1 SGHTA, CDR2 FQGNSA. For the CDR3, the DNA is TGTGCCAGCAGCTTCGGAACGCGGGAGGGTCGGGAGCAGTACTTC. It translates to CASSFGTREGREQYF.

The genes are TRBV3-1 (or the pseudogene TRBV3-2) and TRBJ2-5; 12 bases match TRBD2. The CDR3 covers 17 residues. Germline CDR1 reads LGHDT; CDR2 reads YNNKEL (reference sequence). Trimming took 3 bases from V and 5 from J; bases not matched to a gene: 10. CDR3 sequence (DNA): TGTGCCAGCAGCCATCAACTAGCGGGAGGAGGTGGGGAGACCCAGTACTTC. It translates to CASSHQLAGGGGETQYF.

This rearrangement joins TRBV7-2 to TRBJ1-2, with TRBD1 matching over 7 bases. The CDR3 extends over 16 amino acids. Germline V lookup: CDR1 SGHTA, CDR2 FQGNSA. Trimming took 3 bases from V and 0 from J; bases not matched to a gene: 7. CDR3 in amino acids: CASSFSWDSSNYGYTF. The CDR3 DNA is TGTGCCAGCAGCTTTTCCTGGGACAGCTCTAACTATGGCTACACCTTC. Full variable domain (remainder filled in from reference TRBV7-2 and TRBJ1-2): GAGVSQSPSNKVTEKGKDVELRCDPISGHTALYWYRQSLGQGLEFLIYFQGNSAPDKSGLPSDRFSAERTGGSVSTLTIQRTQQEDSAVYLCASSFSWDSSNYGYTFGSGTRLTVV.

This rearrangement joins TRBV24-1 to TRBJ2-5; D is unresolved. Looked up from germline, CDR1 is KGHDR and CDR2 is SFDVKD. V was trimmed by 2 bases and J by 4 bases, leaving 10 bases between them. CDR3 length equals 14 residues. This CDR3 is CATSDWSPRETQYF. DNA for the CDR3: TGTGCCACCAGTGATTGGTCACCACGAGAGACCCAGTACTTC.

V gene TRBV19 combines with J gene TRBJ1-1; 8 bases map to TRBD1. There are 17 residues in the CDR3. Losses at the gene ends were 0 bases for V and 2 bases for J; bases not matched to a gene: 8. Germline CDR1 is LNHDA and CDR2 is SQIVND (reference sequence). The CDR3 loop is CASSIDRARGRNTEAFF. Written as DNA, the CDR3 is TGTGCCAGTAGTATAGACCGAGCCAGGGGGCGTAACACTGAAGCTTTCTTT.

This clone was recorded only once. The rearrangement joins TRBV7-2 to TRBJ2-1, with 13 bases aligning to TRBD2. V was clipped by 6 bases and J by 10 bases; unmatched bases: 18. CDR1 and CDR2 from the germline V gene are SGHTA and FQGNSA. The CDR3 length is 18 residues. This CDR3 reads CASSLRTPTSGRADEQFF. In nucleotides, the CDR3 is TGTGCCAGCAGTCTTCGGACACCTACTAGCGGGAGGGCCGACGAGCAGTTCTTC.

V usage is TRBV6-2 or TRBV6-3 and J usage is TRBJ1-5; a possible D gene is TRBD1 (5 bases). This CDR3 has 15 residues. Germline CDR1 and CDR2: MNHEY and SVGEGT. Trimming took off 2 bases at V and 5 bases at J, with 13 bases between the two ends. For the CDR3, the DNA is TGTGCCAGCAGTTACGCGACAAGGGGTTATCAGCCCCAGCATTTT. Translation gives CASSYATRGYQPQHF.

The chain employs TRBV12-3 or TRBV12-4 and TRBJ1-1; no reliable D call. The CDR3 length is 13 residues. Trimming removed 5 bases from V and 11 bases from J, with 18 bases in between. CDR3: CASSPSGSYRAFF. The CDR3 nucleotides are TGTGCCAGCAGTCCCTCCGGGTCCTACCGTGCTTTCTTT.

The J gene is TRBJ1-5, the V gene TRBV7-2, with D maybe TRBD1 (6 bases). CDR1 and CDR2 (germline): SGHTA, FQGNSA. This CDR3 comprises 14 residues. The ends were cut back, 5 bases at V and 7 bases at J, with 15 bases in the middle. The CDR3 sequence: CASSPSGQWQPQHF. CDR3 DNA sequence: TGTGCCAGCAGCCCGAGTGGACAGTGGCAGCCCCAGCATTTT.

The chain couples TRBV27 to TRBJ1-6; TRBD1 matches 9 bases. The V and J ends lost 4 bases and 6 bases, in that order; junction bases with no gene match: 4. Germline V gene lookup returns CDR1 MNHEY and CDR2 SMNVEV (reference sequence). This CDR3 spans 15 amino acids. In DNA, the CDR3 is TGTGCCAGCAGTTCGACGGGACAGGGTAATTCACCCCTCCACTTT. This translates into CASSSTGQGNSPLHF.

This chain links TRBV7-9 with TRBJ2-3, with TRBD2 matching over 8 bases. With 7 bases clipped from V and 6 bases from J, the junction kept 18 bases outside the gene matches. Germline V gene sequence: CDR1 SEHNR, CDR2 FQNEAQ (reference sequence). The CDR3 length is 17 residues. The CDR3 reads CASTRTGGASRTDTQYF. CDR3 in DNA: TGTGCCAGCACTCGAACCGGGGGGGCGAGCCGGACGGATACGCAGTATTTT. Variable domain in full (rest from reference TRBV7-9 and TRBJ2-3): DTGVSQNPRHKITKRGQNVTFRCDPISEHNRLYWYRQTLGQGPEFLTYFQNEAQLEKSRLLSDRFSAERPKGSFSTLEIQRTEQGDSAMYLCASTRTGGASRTDTQYFGPGTRLTVL.

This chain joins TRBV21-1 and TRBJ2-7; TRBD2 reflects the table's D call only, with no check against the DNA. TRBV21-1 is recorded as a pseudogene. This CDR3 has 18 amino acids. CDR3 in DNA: TGTGCCAGCAGCAAACCGCTGGACTCTTCGGGGGATTTGACCGAGCAGTACTTC. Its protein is CASSKPLDSSGDLTEQYF.

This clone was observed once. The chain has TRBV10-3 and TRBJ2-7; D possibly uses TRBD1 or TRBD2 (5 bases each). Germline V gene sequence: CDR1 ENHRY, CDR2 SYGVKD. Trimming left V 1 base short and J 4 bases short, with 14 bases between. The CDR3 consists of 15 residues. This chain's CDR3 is CAISEYSGRSYEQYF. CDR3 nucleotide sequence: TGTGCCATCAGTGAGTACTCGGGACGGTCATACGAGCAGTACTTC.

This CDR3 reads CATSEEGRPSSYNEQFF. Written as DNA, the CDR3 is TGTGCCACCAGTGAAGAGGGACGCCCGAGCTCCTACAATGAGCAGTTCTTC. The gene calls are TRBV24-1 and TRBJ2-1, with D possibly called TRBD1 or TRBD2 (5 bases each). This CDR3 comprises 17 residues. With 4 bases removed from V and 0 bases from J, the gap between germline ends came to 15 bases. Germline V lookup: CDR1 KGHDR, CDR2 SFDVKD.

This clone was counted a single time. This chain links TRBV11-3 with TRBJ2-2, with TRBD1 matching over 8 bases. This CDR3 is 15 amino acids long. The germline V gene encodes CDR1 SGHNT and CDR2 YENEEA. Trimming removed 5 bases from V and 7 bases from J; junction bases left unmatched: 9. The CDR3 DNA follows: TGTGCCAGCAGCCCCGGGACAGGATCAAGCGGGGAGCTGTTTTTT. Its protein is CASSPGTGSSGELFF.

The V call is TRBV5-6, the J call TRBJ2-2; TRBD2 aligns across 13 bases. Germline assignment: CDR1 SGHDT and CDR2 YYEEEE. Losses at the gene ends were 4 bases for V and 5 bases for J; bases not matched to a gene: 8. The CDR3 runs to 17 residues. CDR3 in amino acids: CASSRRLAGGRTGELFF. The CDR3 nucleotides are TGTGCCAGCAGCAGAAGACTAGCGGGAGGTCGAACCGGGGAGCTGTTTTTT.

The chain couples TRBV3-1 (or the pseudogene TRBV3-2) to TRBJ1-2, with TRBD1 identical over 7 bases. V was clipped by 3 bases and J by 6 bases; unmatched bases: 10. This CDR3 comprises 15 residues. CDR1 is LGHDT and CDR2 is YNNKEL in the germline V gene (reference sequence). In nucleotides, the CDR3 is TGTGCCAGCAGCCATAAGGGGGCGCTGGTTAATGGCTACACCTTC. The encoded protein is CASSHKGALVNGYTF.

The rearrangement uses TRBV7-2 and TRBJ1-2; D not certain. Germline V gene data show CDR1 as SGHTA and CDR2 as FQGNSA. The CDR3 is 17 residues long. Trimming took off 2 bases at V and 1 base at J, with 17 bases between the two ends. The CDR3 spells CASSLFLFSVDNYGYTF. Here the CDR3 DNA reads TGTGCCAGCAGCTTATTTCTTTTTAGCGTGGATAACTATGGCTACACCTTC.

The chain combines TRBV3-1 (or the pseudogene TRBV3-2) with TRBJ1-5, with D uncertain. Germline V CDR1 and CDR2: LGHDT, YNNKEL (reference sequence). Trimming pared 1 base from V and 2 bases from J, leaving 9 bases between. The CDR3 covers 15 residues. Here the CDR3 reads CASSQARLGNQPQHF. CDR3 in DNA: TGTGCCAGCAGCCAAGCCAGATTAGGCAATCAGCCCCAGCATTTT.

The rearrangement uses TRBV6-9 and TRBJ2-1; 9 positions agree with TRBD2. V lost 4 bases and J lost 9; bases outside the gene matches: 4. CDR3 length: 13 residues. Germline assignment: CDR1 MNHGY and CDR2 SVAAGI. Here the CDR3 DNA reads TGTGCCAGCAGTTGGGAACTAGCGGGTGAGCAGTTCTTC. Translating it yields CASSWELAGEQFF.

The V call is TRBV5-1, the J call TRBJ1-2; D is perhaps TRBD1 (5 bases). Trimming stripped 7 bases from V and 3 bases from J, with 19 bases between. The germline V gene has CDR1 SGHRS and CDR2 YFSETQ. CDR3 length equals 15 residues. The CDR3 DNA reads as TGCGCCAGCCGACCTCTCGGGGGGGAGGACTATGGCTACACCTTC. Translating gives CASRPLGGEDYGYTF.

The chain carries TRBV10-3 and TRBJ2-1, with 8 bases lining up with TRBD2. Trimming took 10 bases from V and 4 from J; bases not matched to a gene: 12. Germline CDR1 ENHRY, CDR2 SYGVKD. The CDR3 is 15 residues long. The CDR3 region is CATTSTSEKYNEQFF. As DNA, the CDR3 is TGTGCCACGACCTCGACTAGCGAAAAGTACAATGAGCAGTTCTTC.